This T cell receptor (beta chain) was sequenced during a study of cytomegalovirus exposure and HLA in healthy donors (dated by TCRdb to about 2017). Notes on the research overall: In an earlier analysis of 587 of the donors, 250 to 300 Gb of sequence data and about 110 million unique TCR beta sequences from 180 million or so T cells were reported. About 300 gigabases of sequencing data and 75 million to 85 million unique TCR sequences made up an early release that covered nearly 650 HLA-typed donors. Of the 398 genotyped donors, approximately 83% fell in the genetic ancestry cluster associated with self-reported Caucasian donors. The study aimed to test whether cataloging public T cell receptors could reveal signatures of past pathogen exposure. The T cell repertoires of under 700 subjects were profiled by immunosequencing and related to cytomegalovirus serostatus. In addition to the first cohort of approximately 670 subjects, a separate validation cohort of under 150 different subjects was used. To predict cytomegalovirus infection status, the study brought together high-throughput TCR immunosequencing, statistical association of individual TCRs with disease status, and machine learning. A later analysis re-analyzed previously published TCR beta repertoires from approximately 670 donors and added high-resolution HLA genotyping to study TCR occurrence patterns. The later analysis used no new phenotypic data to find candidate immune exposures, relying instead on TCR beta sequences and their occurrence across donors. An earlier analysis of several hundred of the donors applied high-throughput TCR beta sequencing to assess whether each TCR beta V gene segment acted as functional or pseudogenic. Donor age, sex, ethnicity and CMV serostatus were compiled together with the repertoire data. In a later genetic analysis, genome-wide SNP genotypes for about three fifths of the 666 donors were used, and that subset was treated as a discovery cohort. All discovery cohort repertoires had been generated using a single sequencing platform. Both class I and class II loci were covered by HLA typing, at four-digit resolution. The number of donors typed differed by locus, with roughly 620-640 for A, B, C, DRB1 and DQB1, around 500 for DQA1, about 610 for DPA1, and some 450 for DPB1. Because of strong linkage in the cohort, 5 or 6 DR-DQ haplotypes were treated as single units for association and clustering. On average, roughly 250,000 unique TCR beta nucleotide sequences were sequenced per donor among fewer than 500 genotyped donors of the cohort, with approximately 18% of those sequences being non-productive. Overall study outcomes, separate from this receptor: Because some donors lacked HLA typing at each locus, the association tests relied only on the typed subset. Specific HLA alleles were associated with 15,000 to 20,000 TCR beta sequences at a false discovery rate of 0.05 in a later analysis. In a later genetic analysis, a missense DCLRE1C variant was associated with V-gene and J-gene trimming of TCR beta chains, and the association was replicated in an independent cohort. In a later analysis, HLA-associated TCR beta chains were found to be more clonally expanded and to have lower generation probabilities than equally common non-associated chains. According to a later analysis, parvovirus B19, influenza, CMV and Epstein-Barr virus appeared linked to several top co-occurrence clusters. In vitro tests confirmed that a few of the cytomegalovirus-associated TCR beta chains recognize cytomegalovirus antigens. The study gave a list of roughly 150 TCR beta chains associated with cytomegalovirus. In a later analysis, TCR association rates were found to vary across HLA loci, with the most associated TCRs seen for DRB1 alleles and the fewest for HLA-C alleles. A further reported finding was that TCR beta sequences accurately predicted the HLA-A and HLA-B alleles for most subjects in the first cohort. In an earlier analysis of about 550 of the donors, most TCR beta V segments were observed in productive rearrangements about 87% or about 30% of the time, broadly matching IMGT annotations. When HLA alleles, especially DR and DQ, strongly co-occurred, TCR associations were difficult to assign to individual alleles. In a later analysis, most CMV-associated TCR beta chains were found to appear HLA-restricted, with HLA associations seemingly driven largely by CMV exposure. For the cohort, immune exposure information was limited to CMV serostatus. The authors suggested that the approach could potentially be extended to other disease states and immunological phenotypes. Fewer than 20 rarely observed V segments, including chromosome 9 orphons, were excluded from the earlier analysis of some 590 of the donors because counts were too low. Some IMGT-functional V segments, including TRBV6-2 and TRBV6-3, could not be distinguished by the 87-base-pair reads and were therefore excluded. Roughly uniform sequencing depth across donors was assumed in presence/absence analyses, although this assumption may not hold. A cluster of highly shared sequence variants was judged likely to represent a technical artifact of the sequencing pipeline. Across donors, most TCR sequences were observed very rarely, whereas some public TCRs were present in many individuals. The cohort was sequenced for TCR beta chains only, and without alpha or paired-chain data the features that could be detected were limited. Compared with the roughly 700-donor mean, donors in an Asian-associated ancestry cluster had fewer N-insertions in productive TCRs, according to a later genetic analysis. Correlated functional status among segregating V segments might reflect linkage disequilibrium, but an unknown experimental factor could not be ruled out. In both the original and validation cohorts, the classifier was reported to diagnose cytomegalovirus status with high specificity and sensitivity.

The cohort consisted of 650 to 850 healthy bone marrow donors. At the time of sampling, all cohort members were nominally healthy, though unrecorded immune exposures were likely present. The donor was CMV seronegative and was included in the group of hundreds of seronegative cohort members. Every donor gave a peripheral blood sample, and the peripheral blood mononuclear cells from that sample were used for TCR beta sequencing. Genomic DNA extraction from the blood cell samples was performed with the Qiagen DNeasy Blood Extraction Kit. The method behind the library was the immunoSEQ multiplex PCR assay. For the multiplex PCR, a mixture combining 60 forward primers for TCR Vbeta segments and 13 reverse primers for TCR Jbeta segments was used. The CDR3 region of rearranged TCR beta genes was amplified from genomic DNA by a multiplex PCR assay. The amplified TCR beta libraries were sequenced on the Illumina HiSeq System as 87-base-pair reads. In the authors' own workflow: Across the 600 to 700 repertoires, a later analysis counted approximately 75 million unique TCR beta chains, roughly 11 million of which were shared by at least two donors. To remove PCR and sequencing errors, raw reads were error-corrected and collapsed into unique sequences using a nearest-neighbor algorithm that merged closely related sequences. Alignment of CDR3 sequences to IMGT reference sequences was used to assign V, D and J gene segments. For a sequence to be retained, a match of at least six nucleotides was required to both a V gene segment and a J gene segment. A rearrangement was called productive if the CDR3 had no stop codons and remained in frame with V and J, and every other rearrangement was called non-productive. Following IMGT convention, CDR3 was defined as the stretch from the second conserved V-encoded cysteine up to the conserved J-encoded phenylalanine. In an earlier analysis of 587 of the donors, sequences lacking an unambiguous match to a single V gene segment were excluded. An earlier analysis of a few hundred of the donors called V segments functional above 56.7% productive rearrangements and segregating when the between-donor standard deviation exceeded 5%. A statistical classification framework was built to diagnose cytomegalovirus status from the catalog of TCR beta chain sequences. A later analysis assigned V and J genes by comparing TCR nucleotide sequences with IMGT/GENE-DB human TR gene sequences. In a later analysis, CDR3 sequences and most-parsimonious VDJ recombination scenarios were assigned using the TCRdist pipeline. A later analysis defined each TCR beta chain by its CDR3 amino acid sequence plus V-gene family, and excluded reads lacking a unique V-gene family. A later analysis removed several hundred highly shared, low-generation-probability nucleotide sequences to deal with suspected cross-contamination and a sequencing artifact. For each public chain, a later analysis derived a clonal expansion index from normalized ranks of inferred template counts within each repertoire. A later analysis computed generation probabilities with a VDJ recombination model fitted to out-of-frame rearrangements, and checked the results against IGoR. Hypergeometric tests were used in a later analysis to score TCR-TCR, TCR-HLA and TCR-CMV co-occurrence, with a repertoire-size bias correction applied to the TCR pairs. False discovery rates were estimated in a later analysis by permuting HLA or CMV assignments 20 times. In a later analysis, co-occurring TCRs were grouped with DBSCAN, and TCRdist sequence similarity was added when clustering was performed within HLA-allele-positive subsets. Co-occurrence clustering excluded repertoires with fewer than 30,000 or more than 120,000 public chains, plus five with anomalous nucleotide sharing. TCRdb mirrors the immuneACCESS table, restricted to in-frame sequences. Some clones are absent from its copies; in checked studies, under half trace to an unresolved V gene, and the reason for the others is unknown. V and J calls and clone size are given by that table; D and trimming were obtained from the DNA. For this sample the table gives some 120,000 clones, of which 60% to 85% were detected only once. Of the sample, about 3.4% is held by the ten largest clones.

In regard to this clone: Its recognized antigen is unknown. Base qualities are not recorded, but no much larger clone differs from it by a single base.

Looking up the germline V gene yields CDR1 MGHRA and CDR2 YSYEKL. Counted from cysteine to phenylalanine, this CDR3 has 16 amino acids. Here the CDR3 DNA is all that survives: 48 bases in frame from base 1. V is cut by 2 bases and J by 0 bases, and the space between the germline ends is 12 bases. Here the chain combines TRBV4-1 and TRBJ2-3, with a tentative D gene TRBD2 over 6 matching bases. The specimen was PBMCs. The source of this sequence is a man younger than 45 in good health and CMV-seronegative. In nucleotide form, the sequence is TGCGCCAGCAGCCAACAGGGACTTACTAGCACAGATACGCAGTATTTT. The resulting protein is CASSQQGLTSTDTQYF.